One sample yielded the 25 T cell receptor beta chains listed below, sequenced in a study of blood T cells in healthy people across ages. Through a sample-barcoded 5' primer and a J-beta primer mix, a second PCR was run for about 6 to 11 cycles. Each CDR3 protein gets one entry after TCRdb re-called the 5' RACE reads with MiXCR. The sample yields fewer than 750,000 distinct CDR3 sequences, about 50% seen once. Sequences were obtained from blood. The receptors come from an elderly woman in good health.

The chain links TRBV9 to TRBJ2-1; 9 nucleotides match TRBD1. The germline CDR1 and CDR2 sequences are SGDLS and YYNGEE. The CDR3 is 15 residues long. V shed 2 bases, J shed 7 bases, and the junction held 7 bases outside the gene matches. CDR3: CASSVRDRVVNEQFF. As DNA, the CDR3 is TGTGCCAGCAGCGTCCGGGACAGGGTGGTGAATGAGCAGTTCTTC.

This chain links TRBV12-3 or TRBV12-4 with TRBJ2-7; 7 positions agree with TRBD1. Germline trimming cut 6 bases from V and 6 bases from J; bases unmatched to any gene: 8. This CDR3 spans 13 amino acids. In DNA form, the CDR3 reads TGTGCCAGCAGCCTGGGATACAGGGGCGAGCAGTACTTC. Protein: CASSLGYRGEQYF.

This clonotype was seen repeatedly, ten times or more. The V and J genes are TRBV20-1 and TRBJ2-7; possibly TRBD1 or TRBD2 for D (5 bases each). The CDR3 covers 14 residues. V lost 7 bases, J lost 3 bases, and 19 bases lay in between. Germline loops: CDR1 DFQATT, CDR2 SNEGSKA (reference sequence). CDR3 loop: CSVPTGAILYEQYF. DNA of the CDR3: TGCAGTGTACCAACCGGGGCTATCCTCTACGAGCAGTACTTC.

This clonotype has just a few counts. Given a much more abundant clone one base away, this may be a read error. The chain couples TRBV29-1 to TRBJ2-1; D may be TRBD1 (6 bases). Trimming took 6 bases from V and 8 from J, leaving 14 bases between them. CDR1 is SQVTM, CDR2 ANQGSEA, per germline. The CDR3 runs 12 residues. This chain's CDR3 is CSVGTRTDEQFF. Here the CDR3 DNA reads TGCAGCGTGGGGACAAGGACCGATGAGCAGTTCTTC.

This clonotype came up many times. The CDR3 DNA sequence: TGTGCCAGCACTTTCCGAGGGGATAGCACAGATACGCAGTATTTT. As protein: CASTFRGDSTDTQYF. The rearrangement uses TRBV9 and TRBJ2-3; D might be TRBD1 or TRBD2, each matching 5 bases. Trimming shortened V by 6 bases and J by 0 bases, and 14 bases separated the two germline ends. CDR1 is SGDLS, CDR2 YYNGEE, per germline. The CDR3 has 15 amino acids.

V gene TRBV5-1 combines with J gene TRBJ1-5; D is perhaps TRBD1 (5 bases). The CDR3 length is 14 residues. Trimming removed 3 bases at V and 4 bases at J, with 11 bases between. Germline loops: CDR1 SGHRS, CDR2 YFSETQ. The CDR3 sequence: CASSSGTKNQPQHF. The CDR3, as DNA: TGCGCCAGCAGCTCCGGGACGAAAAATCAGCCCCAGCATTTT.

Points on this clonotype: A single base separates this from a much larger clone, so it may be a read error. The V gene is TRBV12-3 or TRBV12-4, the J gene TRBJ2-1, with a tentative D call TRBD2 (5 bases). V lost 10 bases, J lost 10 bases, and 20 bases lay in between. CDR3 length: 13 residues. For the CDR3, the DNA is TGTGCCAACATTCCCCCCGGGGTCGTGGAGCAGTTCTTC. This encodes CANIPPGVVEQFF.

The chain carries TRBV3-1 and TRBJ2-3, with D perhaps matching TRBD1 (6 bases). The CDR3 spans 15 residues. V dropped 3 bases and J dropped 5 bases, with 15 bases sitting between them. Germline CDR1 reads LGHDT; CDR2 reads YNNKEL (reference sequence). CDR3 in DNA: TGTGCCAGCAGCCAGGAGGTACAGGGCGTAGATACGCAGTATTTT. This encodes CASSQEVQGVDTQYF.

Remarks on this clonotype: This clone may be a read error of a much larger clone one base away. The chain couples TRBV29-1 to TRBJ1-5; D is ambiguous. This CDR3 region has 12 residues. Germline V CDR1 and CDR2: SQVTM, ANQGSEA. The CDR3 sequence is CSVTVSDQPQHF. CDR3 nucleotide sequence: TGCAGCGTTACAGTTAGCGATCAGCCCCAGCATTTT. Looking up the rest from reference TRBV29-1 and TRBJ1-5 gives the full variable domain: SAVISQKPSRDICQRGTSLTIQCQVDSQVTMMFWYRQQPGQSLTLIATANQGSEATYESGFVIDKFPISRPNLTFSTLTVSNMSPEDSSIYLCSVTVSDQPQHFGDGTRLSIL.

The V call is TRBV7-2, the J call TRBJ2-6; D not certain. This CDR3 region has 15 residues. Per the germline V gene, CDR1 is SGHTA and CDR2 is FQGNSA. With 6 bases removed from V and 0 bases from J, the gap between germline ends came to 9 bases. The CDR3 reads CASRGIPSGANVLTF. In DNA form, the CDR3 reads TGTGCCAGCAGGGGAATTCCCTCTGGGGCCAACGTCCTGACTTTC.

The rearrangement links TRBV7-2 to TRBJ2-5, with D possibly TRBD2 on 5 matching bases. Per germline, CDR1 SGHTA and CDR2 FQGNSA. The CDR3 extends over 13 amino acids. The ends were cut back, 8 bases at V and 2 bases at J, with 12 bases in the middle. The CDR3 is CASARGSQETQYF. The CDR3, as DNA: TGTGCCAGCGCCCGAGGGAGTCAAGAGACCCAGTACTTC.

The chain's CDR3 is CATTSGNTGELFF. The CDR3 nucleotides read TGTGCCACCACTAGCGGGAACACCGGGGAGCTGTTTTTT. This rearrangement joins TRBV28 to TRBJ2-2; the match to TRBD2 covers 8 bases. Unmatched junction bases numbered 2, after V lost 10 bases and J lost 1 base. The germline gives CDR1 MDHEN, CDR2 SYDVKM. This CDR3 has 13 residues.

This clonotype turned up a few times. This chain connects TRBV3-1 to TRBJ1-5; D is uncertain. Trimming left V 0 bases short and J 5 bases short, with 5 bases between. From germline, CDR1 is LGHDT and CDR2 YNNKEL (reference sequence). The CDR3 loop spans 13 amino acids. CDR3 sequence (DNA): TGTGCCAGCAGCCAAGATCTTTATCAGCCCCAGCATTTT. Amino acids: CASSQDLYQPQHF.

This clonotype has at least ten counts. The genes are TRBV12-3 or TRBV12-4 and TRBJ2-1; TRBD2 matches 9 bases. V trimming: 1 base; J trimming: 8 bases; junction bases outside the gene matches: 12. The CDR3 extends over 17 amino acids. The CDR3 DNA sequence: TGTGCCAGCAGTTTAGGGGGTAGTAGCGGGAGTTCGGATGAGCAGTTCTTC. Translation: CASSLGGSSGSSDEQFF.

This clonotype has at least ten counts. V and J are TRBV3-1 and TRBJ2-5, with 9 bases aligning to TRBD2. The CDR3 extends over 15 amino acids. The V and J ends lost 1 base and 4 bases, in that order; junction bases with no gene match: 4. From germline, CDR1 is LGHDT and CDR2 YNNKEL (reference sequence). DNA for the CDR3: TGTGCCAGCAGCCAAGCTAGCGGGACCTTAGAGACCCAGTACTTC. Residues: CASSQASGTLETQYF.

The rearrangement links TRBV7-2 to TRBJ2-1; possible D gene TRBD2, 6 bases. Germline-derived CDR1 and CDR2 are SGHTA and FQGNSA. Trimming stripped 1 base from V and 7 bases from J, with 14 bases between. The CDR3 extends over 15 amino acids. The CDR3, as DNA: TGTGCCAGCAGCTTAGGGGCTAGCGATATAAATGAGCAGTTCTTC. This codes for CASSLGASDINEQFF.

The chain has TRBV5-8 and TRBJ2-4; 11 bases are shared with TRBD1. The J call may be in error: the DNA end matches TRBJ2-7 better. Germline V gene data show CDR1 as SGHTS and CDR2 as YDEGEE. The CDR3 has 14 amino acids. Written as DNA, the CDR3 is TGTGCCAGCAGCCGGGGACAGGGGGTCCACGAGCAGTACTTC. Protein: CASSRGQGVHEQYF.

The rearrangement joins TRBV4-2 to TRBJ2-6; tentative D call: TRBD1 (6 bases). CDR1 is LGHNA, CDR2 YNFKEQ, per germline. V lost 4 bases and J 4 bases, leaving 17 bases between the germline ends. This CDR3 spans 17 amino acids. CDR3 DNA: TGTGCCAGCAGCCTAATAGCCCAGGGGAACGGGGCCAACGTCCTGACTTTC. Translated, it gives CASSLIAQGNGANVLTF.

This chain joins TRBV20-1 and TRBJ2-7, with 10 bases aligning to TRBD1. Looked up from germline, CDR1 is DFQATT and CDR2 is SNEGSKA (reference sequence). Trimming cost V 6 bases and J 5 bases; bases outside gene matches: 10. The CDR3 is 14 residues long. CDR3 sequence: CSAPRQGASDEQYF. CDR3 DNA sequence: TGCAGTGCCCCCAGACAGGGGGCTTCAGACGAGCAGTACTTC.

In regard to this clonotype: A much larger clone sits a single nucleotide away, making a read error possible. V is TRBV3-1 and J is TRBJ2-7; D is undetermined. Germline values: CDR1 LGHDT, CDR2 YNNKEL (reference sequence). There are 12 residues in the CDR3. CDR3 protein: CAGSQVAYEQYF. DNA for the CDR3: TGTGCCGGCAGCCAAGTCGCGTACGAGCAGTACTTC.

There are many counts of this clonotype. This chain uses TRBV28 with TRBJ2-7; tentative D call: TRBD2 (6 bases). There are 12 residues in the CDR3. Trimming removed 2 bases from V and 8 bases from J, with 10 bases in between. Germline V gene sequence: CDR1 MDHEN, CDR2 SYDVKM. The CDR3 sequence: CASSLRDSQQYF. The DNA of the CDR3 is TGTGCCAGCAGTTTACGGGACTCACAGCAGTACTTC. The full variable domain, in which reference TRBV28 and TRBJ2-7 provide the parts outside the CDR3, is DVKVTQSSRYLVKRTGEKVFLECVQDMDHENMFWYRQDPGLGLRLIYFSYDVKMKEKGDIPEGYSVSREKKERFSLILESASTNQTSMYLCASSLRDSQQYFGPGTRLTVT.

This clonotype showed up many times. The genes are TRBV20-1 and TRBJ2-7; TRBD2 aligns across 9 bases. The CDR3 has 14 residues. CDR1 DFQATT and CDR2 SNEGSKA come from the germline V gene (reference sequence). In DNA form, the CDR3 reads TGCAGCGGACGAAATAGCGGGAGAAGCTACGAGCAGTACTTC. Translating it yields CSGRNSGRSYEQYF.

The V call is TRBV19, the J call TRBJ1-4; D may be TRBD1 (6 bases). With 7 bases removed from V and 7 bases from J, the gap between germline ends came to 22 bases. The CDR3 is 16 residues long. Germline lookup yields CDR1 LNHDA and CDR2 SQIVND (reference sequence). The CDR3 nucleotides read TGTGCCAGTACCCGATGGGGGCGATCAACTGGTGAAAAACTGTTTTTT. Its protein is CASTRWGRSTGEKLFF.

This chain links TRBV27 with TRBJ1-1; the match to TRBD1 covers 7 bases. The trim removed 9 bases at V and 0 bases at J, leaving 4 bases unmatched. Per the germline V gene, CDR1 is MNHEY and CDR2 is SMNVEV (reference sequence). The CDR3 covers 13 residues. Here the CDR3 reads CARIDRVNTEAFF. CDR3 bases: TGTGCCAGAATCGACAGGGTGAACACTGAAGCTTTCTTT.

The rearrangement joins TRBV27 to TRBJ2-6; D not certain. V lost 6 bases and J lost 2, with 14 bases in between. Germline CDR1 reads MNHEY; CDR2 reads SMNVEV (reference sequence). This CDR3 region has 16 residues. The CDR3 loop reads CASSLIHSAGANVLTF. The DNA of the CDR3 is TGTGCCAGCAGCCTCATTCATTCTGCTGGGGCCAACGTCCTGACTTTC.